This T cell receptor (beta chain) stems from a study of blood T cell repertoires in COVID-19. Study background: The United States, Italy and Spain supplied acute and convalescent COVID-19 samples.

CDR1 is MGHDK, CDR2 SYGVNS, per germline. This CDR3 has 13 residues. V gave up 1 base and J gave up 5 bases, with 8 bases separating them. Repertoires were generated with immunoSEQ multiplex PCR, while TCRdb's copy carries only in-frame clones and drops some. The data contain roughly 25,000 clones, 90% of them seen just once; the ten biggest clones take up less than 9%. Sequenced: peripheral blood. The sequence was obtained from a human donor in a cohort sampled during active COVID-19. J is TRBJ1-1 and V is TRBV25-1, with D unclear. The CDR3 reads CASSESTRTEAFF. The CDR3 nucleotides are TGTGCCAGCAGTGAATCAACCCGGACTGAAGCTTTCTTT.